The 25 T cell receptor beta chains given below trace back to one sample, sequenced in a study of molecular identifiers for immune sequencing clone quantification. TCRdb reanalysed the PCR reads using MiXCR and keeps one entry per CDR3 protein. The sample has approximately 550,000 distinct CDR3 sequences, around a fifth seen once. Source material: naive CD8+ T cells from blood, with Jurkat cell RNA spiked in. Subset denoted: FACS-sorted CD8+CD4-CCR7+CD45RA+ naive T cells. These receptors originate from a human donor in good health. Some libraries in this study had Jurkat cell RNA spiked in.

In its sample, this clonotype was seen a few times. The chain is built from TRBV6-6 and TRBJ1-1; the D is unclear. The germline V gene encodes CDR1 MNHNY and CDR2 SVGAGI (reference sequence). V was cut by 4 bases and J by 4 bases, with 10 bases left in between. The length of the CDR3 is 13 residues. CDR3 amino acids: CASSLAYTTEAFF. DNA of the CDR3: TGTGCCAGCAGTTTGGCGTATACCACTGAAGCTTTCTTT.

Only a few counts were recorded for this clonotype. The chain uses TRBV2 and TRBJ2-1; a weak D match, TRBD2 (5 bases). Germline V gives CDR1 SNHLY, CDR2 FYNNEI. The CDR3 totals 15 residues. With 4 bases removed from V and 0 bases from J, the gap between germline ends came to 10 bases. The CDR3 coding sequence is TGTGCCAGCAGTGTAGCGCCGAGCTCCTACAATGAGCAGTTCTTC. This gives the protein CASSVAPSSYNEQFF.

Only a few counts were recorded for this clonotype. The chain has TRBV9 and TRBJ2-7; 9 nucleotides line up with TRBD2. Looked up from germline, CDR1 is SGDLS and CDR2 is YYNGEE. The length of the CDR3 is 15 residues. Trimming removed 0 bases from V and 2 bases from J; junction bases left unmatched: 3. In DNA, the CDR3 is TGTGCCAGCAGCGTAGATGCGGGAGGGCCCTACGAGCAGTACTTC. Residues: CASSVDAGGPYEQYF.

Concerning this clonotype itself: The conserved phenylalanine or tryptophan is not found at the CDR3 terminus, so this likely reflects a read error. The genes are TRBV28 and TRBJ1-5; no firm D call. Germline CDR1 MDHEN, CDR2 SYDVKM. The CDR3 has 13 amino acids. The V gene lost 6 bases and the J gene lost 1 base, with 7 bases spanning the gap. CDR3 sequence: CASRVSSNQPQHS. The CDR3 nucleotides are TGTGCCAGCAGGGTTTCGAGCAATCAGCCCCAGCATTCT.

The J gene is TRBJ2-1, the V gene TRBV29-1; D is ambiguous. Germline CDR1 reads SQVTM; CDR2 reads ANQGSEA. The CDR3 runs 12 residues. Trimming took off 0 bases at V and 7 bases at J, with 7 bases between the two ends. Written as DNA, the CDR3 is TGCAGCGTTGAAGATCAGCCAAATGAGCAGTTCTTC. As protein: CSVEDQPNEQFF.

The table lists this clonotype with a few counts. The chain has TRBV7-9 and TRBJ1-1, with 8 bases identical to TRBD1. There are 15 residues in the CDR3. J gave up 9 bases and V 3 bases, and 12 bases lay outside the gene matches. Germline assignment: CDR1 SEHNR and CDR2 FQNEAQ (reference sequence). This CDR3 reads CASSFRDRGFYKAFF. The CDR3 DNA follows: TGTGCCAGCAGCTTTAGAGACAGGGGATTTTATAAAGCTTTCTTT. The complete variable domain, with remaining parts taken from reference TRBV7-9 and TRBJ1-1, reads DTGVSQNPRHKITKRGQNVTFRCDPISEHNRLYWYRQTLGQGPEFLTYFQNEAQLEKSRLLSDRFSAERPKGSFSTLEIQRTEQGDSAMYLCASSFRDRGFYKAFFGQGTRLTVV.

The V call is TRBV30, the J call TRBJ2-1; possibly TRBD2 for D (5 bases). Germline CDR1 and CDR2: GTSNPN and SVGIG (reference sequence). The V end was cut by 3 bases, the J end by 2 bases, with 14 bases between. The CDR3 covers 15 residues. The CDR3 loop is CAWRGSSRTYNEQFF. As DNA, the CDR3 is TGTGCCTGGAGAGGTTCTAGCCGGACCTACAATGAGCAGTTCTTC.

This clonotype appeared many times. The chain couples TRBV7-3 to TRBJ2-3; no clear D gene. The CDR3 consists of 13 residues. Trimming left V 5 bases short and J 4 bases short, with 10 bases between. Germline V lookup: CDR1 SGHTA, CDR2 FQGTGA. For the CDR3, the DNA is TGTGCCAGCAGCCTTAGTCCCCCAGATACGCAGTATTTT. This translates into CASSLSPPDTQYF.

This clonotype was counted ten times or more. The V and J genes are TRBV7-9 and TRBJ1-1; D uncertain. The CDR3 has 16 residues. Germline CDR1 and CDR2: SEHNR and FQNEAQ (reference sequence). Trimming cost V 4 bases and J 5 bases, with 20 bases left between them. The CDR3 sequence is CASSSPDPSLGTEAFF. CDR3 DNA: TGTGCCAGCAGCTCACCCGACCCGAGCCTGGGAACTGAAGCTTTCTTT.

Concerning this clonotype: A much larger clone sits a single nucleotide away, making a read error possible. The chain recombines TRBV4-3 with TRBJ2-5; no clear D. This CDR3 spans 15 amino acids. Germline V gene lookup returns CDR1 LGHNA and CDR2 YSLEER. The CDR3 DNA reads TGCGCCAGCAGCCAGGACCAGGACGACGGAGAGACCCATTACTTC. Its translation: CASSQDQDDGETHYF.

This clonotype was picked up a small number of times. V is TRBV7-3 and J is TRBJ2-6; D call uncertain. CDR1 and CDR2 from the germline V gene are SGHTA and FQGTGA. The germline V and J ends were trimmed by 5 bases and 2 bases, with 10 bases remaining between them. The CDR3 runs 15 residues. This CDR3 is CASSPLSTGANVLTF. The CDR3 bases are TGTGCCAGCAGCCCCTTGAGTACTGGGGCCAACGTCCTGACTTTC.

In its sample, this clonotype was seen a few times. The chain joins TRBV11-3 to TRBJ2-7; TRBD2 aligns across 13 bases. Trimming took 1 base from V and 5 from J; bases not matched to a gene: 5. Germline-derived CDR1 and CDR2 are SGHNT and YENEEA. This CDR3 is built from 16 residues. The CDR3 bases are TGTGCCAGCAGCTTAGGCGGGACTAGCGGGGTTCACGAGCAGTACTTC. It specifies CASSLGGTSGVHEQYF. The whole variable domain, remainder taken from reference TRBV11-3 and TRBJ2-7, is EAGVVQSPRYKIIEKKQPVAFWCNPISGHNTLYWYLQNLGQGPELLIRYENEEAVDDSQLPKDRFSAERLKGVDSTLKIQPAELGDSAVYLCASSLGGTSGVHEQYFGPGTRLTVT.

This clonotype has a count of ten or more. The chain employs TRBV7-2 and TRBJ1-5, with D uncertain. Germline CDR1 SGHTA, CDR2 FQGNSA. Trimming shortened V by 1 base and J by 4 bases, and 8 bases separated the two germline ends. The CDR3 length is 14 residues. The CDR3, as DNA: TGTGCCAGCAGCTTAGATTTCTCAAATCAGCCCCAGCATTTT. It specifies CASSLDFSNQPQHF.

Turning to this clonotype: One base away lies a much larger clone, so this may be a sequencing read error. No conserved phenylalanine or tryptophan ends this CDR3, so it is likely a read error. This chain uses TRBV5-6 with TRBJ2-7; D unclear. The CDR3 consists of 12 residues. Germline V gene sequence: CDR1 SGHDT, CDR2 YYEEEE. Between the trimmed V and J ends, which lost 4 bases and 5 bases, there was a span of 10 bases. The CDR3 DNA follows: TGTGCCAGCAGCAACGAGGTACACGAGCAGTACTCC. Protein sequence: CASSNEVHEQYS.

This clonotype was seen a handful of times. In nucleotides, the CDR3 is TGCGCCAGCAGCCAAGGGCTTCTTCAGGTTAACTATGGCTACACCTTC. Translating it yields CASSQGLLQVNYGYTF. The chain uses TRBV4-3 and TRBJ1-2; no definite D call. V lost 1 base and J lost 1, with 13 bases in between. In germline, CDR1 is LGHNA, CDR2 YSLEER. The CDR3 length is 16 residues.

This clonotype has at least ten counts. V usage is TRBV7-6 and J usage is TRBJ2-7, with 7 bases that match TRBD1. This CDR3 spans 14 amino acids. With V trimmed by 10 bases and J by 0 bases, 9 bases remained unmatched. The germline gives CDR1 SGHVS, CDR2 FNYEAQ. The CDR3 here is CATRQGTNSYEQYF. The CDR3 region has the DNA TGTGCCACACGACAGGGCACCAACTCCTACGAGCAGTACTTC. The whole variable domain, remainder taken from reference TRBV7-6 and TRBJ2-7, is GAGVSQSPRYKVTKRGQDVALRCDPISGHVSLYWYRQALGQGPEFLTYFNYEAQQDKSGLPNDRFSAERPEGSISTLTIQRTEQRDSAMYRCATRQGTNSYEQYFGPGTRLTVT.

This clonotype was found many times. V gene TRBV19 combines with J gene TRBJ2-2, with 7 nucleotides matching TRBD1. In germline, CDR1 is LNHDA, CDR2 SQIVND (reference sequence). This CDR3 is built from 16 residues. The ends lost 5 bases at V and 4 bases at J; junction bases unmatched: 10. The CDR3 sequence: CASSPHRGWSTGELFF. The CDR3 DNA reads TGTGCCAGTAGTCCCCACAGGGGTTGGAGCACCGGGGAGCTGTTTTTT.

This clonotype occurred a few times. The CDR3 DNA reads TGCAGCGTTGAAGATGCAGGGCCCTACGAGCAGTACTTC. Amino acids: CSVEDAGPYEQYF. The rearrangement links TRBV29-1 to TRBJ2-7, with D possibly being TRBD1 (5 bases). CDR3 size: 13 residues. Per the germline V gene, CDR1 is SQVTM and CDR2 is ANQGSEA. V lost 0 bases to trimming and J lost 2 bases, with 8 bases between them.

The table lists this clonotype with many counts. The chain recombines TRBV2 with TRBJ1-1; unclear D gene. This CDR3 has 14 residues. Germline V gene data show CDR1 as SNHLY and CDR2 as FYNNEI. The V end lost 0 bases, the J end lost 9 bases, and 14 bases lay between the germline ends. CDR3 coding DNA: TGTGCCAGCAGTGAAGCGCTTCGGGGATTCCAAGCTTTCTTT. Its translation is CASSEALRGFQAFF.

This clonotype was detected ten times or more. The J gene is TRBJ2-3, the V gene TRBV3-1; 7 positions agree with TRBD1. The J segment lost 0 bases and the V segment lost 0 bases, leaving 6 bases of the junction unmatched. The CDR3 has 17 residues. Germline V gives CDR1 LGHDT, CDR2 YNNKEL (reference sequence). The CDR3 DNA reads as TGTGCCAGCAGCCAAGAGGCCGGGACAGAGAGCACAGATACGCAGTATTTT. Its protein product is CASSQEAGTESTDTQYF.

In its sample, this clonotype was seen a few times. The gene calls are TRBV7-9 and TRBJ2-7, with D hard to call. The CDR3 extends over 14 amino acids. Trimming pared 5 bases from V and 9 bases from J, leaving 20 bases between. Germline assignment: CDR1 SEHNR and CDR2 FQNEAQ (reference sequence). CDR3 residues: CASSQTQDPSGQYF. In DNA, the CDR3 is TGTGCCAGCAGCCAAACTCAGGACCCCTCGGGGCAGTACTTC.

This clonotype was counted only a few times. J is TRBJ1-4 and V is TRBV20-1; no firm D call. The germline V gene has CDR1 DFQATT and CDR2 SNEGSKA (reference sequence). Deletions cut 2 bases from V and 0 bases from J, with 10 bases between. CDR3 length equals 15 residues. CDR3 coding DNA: TGCAGTGCTAGAAGTGAGGTTTCAACTAATGAAAAACTGTTTTTT. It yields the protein CSARSEVSTNEKLFF.

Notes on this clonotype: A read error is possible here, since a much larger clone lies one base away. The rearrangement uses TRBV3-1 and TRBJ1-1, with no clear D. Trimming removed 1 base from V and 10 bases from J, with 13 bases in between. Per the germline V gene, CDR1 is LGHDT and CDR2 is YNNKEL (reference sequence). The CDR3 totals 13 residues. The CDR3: CASSQGAGFGAFF. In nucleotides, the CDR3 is TGTGCCAGCAGCCAAGGTGCTGGATTTGGAGCTTTCTTT.

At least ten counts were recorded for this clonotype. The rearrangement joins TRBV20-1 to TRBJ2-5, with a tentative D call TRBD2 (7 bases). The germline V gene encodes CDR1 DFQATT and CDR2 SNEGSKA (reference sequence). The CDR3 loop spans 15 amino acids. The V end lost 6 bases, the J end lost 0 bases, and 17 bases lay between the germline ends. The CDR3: CSAGGRDPYQETQYF. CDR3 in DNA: TGCAGTGCGGGGGGGCGGGACCCGTACCAAGAGACCCAGTACTTC.

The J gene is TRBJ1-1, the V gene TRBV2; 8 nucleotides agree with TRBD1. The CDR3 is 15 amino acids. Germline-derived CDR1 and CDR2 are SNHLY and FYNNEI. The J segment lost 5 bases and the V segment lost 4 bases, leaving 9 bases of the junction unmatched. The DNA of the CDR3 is TGTGCCAGCAGTGTGACCGAGACAGGGGTTACTGAAGCTTTCTTT. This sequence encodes CASSVTETGVTEAFF.